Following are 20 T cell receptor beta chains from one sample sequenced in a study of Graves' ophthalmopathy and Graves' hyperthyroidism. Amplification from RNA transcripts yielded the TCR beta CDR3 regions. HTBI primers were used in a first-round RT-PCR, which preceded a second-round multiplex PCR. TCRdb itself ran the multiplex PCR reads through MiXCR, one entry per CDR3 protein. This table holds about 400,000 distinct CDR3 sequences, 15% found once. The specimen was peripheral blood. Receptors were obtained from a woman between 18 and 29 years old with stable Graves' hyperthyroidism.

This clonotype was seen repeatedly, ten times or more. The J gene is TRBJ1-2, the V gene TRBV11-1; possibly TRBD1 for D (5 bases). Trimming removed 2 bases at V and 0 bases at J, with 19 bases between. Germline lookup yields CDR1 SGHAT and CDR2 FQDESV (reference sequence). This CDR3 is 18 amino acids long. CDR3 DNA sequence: TGTGCCAGCAGCTTATTATTTACAGGCGGAGCGGCTAACTATGGCTACACCTTC. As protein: CASSLLFTGGAANYGYTF.

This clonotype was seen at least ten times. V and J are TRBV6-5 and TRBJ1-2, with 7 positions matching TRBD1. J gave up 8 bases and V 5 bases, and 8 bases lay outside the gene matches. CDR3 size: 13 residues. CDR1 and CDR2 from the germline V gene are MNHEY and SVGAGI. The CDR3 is CASSLRQGLGYTF. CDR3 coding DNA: TGTGCCAGCAGTCTTAGACAGGGCCTCGGCTACACCTTC.

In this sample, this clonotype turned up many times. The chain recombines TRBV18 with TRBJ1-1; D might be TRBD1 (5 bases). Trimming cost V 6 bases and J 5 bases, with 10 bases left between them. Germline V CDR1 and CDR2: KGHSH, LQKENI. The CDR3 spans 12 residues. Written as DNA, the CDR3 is TGTGCCAGCTCGGAACAGGTTACTGAAGCTTTCTTT. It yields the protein CASSEQVTEAFF. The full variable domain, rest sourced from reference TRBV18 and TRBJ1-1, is NAGVMQNPRHLVRRRGQEARLRCSPMKGHSHVYWYRQLPEEGLKFMVYLQKENIIDESGMPKERFSAEFPKEGPSILRIQQVVRGDSAAYFCASSEQVTEAFFGQGTRLTVV.

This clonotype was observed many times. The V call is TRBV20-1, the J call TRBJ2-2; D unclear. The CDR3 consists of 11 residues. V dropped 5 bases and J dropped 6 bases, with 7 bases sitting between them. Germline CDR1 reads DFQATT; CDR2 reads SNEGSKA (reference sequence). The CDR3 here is CSAYSPGELFF. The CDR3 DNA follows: TGCAGTGCTTACTCCCCCGGGGAGCTGTTTTTT.

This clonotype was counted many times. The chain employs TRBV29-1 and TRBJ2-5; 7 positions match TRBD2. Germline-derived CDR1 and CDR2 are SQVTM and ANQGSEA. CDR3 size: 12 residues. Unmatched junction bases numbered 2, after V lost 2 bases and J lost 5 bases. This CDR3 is CSVESGAETQYF. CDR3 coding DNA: TGCAGCGTTGAAAGCGGGGCGGAGACCCAGTACTTC.

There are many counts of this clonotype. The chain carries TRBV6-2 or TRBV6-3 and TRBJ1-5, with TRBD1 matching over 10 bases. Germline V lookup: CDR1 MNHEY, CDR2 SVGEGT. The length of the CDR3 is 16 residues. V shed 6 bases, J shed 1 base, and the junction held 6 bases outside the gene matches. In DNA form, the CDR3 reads TGTGCCAGCAGGGCCGGACAGGGGGGCAGCAATCAGCCCCAGCATTTT. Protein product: CASRAGQGGSNQPQHF.

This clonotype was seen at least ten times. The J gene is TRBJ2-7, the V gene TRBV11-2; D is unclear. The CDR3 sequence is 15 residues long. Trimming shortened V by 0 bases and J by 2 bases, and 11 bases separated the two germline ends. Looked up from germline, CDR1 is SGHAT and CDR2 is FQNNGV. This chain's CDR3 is CASSLDLRRPYEQYF. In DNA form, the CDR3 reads TGTGCCAGCAGCTTAGATCTGAGACGACCCTACGAGCAGTACTTC. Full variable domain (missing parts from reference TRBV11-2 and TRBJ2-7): EAGVAQSPRYKIIEKRQSVAFWCNPISGHATLYWYQQILGQGPKLLIQFQNNGVVDDSQLPKDRFSAERLKGVDSTLKIQPAKLEDSAVYLCASSLDLRRPYEQYFGPGTRLTVT.

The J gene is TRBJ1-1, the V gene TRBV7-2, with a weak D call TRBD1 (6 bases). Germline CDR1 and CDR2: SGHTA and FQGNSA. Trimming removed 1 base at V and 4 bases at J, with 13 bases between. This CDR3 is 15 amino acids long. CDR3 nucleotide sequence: TGTGCCAGCAGCTTAGAGCCTACAGGGAGCACTGAAGCTTTCTTT. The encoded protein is CASSLEPTGSTEAFF.

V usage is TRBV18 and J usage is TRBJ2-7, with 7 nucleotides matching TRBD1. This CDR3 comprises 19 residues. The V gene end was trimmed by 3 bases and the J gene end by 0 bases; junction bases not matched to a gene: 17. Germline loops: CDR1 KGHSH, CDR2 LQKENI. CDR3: CASSPWDSALKITSYEQYF. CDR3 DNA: TGTGCCAGCTCACCTTGGGACAGTGCTCTTAAAATTACCTCCTACGAGCAGTACTTC.

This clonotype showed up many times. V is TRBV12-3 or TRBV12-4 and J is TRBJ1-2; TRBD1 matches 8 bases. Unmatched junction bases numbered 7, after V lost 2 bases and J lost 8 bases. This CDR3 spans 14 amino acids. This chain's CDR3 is CASSLFRTGLGYTF. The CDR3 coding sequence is TGTGCCAGCAGTTTATTCCGGACAGGGTTGGGCTACACCTTC.

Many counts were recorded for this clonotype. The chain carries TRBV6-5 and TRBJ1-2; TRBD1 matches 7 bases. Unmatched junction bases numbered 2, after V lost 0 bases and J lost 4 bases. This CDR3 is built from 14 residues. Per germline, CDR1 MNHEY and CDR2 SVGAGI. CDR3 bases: TGTGCCAGCAGTTACTCGGACAGGACCTATGGCTACACCTTC. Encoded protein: CASSYSDRTYGYTF.

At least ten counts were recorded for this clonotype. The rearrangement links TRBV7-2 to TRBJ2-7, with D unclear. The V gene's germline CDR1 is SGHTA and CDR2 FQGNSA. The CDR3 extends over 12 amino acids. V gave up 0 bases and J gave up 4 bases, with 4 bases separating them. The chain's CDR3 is CASSLAMYEQYF. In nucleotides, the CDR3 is TGTGCCAGCAGCTTAGCGATGTACGAGCAGTACTTC.

Written as DNA, the CDR3 is TGTGCCAGTAGTATTCAACTAGCGTTTGGTATACTAGCCAAAAACATTCAGTACTTC. Translation: CASSIQLAFGILAKNIQYF. V is TRBV19 and J is TRBJ2-4; TRBD2 matches at 7 bases. V lost 3 bases, J lost 0 bases, and 14 bases stayed unmatched. This CDR3 comprises 19 residues. Germline CDR1 reads LNHDA; CDR2 reads SQIVND (reference sequence). Drawing the rest from reference TRBV19 and TRBJ2-4, the complete variable domain is DGGITQSPKYLFRKEGQNVTLSCEQNLNHDAMYWYRQDPGQGLRLIYYSQIVNDFQKGDIAEGYSVSREKKESFPLTVTSAQKNPTAFYLCASSIQLAFGILAKNIQYFGAGTRLSVL.

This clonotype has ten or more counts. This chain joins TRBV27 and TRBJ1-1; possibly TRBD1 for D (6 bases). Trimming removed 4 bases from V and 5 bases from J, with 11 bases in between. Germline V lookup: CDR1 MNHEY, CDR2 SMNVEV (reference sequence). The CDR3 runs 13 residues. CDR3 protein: CASSSGADTEAFF. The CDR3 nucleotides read TGTGCCAGCAGTTCAGGGGCTGATACTGAAGCTTTCTTT.

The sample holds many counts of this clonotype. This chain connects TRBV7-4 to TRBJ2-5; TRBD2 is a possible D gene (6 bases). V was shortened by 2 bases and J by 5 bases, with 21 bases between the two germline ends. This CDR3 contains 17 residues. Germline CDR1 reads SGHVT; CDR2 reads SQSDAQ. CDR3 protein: CASSLNRPGARRETQYF. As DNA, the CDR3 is TGTGCCAGCAGCTTAAACCGCCCGGGAGCCCGAAGGGAGACCCAGTACTTC.

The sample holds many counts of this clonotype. CDR3 bases: TGTGCCAGCAGGGACAGGGCGTTCACTGAAGCTTTCTTT. It specifies CASRDRAFTEAFF. The chain recombines TRBV12-3 or TRBV12-4 with TRBJ1-1; 8 bases match TRBD1. The CDR3 length is 13 residues. V was pared by 6 bases and J by 4 bases, with 4 bases of the junction left unmatched.

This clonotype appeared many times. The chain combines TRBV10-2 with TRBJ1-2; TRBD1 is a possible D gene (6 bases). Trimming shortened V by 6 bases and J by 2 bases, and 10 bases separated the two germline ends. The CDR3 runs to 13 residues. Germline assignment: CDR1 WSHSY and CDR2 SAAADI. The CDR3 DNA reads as TGCGCCAGCAGAACAGGGCAGAACTATGGCTACACCTTC. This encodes CASRTGQNYGYTF.

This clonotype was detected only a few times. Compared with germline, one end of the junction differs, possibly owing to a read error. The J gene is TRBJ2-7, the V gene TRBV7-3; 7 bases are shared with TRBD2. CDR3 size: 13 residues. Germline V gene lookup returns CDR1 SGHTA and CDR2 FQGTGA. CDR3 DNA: TGTGCCACCTTGACTAGCTTTTATCCCAACCCGTTATTC. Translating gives CATLTSFYPNPLF.

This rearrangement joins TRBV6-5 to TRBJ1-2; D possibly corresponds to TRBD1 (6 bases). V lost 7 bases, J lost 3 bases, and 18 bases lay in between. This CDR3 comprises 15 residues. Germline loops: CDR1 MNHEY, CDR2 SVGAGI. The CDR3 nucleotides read TGTGCCAGCATTATGAGGGGACGGACAGACTATGGCTACACCTTC. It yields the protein CASIMRGRTDYGYTF.

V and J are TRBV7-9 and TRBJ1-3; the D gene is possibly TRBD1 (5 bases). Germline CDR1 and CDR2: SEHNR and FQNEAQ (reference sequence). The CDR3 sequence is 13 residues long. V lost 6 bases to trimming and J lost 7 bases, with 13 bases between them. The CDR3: CASRRAQDNTIYF. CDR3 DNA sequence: TGTGCCAGCAGAAGGGCACAGGATAACACCATATATTTT.